The table lists the clone carrying this T cell receptor (beta chain) with a few counts. Its antigen is not identified. The V and J ends lost 3 bases and 4 bases, in that order; junction bases with no gene match: 8. The CDR3 consists of 15 residues. Germline loops: CDR1 SEHNR, CDR2 FQNEAQ (reference sequence). The source of the sample is a study of vaccination and CD4 T cells after COVID-19. General study results and limits: Only post-vaccination samples contained a median approximately 86% of the reactive clones in convalescent patients.

Treatment noted: approximately 9-day PBMC culture with coronavirus spike peptide pools or control peptides (ViraFEST assay). The Oncomine TCR Beta short-read assay was what sequenced the DNA obtained from cultured CD4+ T cells. The genomic DNA was obtained from cultured CD4+ T cells by extraction with the QIAamp micro DNA kit. TCRdb re-derived calls from the PCR reads in MiXCR, one entry per CDR3 protein. The sample has 15,000 to 20,000 distinct CDR3 sequences, less than 70% seen once. This chain connects TRBV7-9 to TRBJ1-1; 7 bases align to TRBD1. The sequencing sample was made of CD4+ T cells from blood, cultured in vitro. This TCR was sampled from a human donor who had recovered from COVID-19. CDR3 region: CASSFQEGARTEAFF. The CDR3 nucleotides are TGTGCCAGCAGCTTTCAGGAGGGGGCGCGCACTGAAGCTTTCTTT.